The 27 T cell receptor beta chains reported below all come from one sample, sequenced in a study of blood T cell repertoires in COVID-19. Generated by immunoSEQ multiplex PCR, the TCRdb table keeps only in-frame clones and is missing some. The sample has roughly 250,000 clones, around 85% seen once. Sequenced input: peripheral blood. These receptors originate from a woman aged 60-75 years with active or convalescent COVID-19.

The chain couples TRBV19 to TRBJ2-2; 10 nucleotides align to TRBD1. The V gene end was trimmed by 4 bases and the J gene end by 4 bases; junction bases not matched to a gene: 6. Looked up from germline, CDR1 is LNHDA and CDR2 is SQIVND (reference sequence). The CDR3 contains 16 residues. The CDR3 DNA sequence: TGTGCCAGTAGTACCCGACAGGGGGCGAGCACCGGGGAGCTGTTTTTT. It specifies CASSTRQGASTGELFF.

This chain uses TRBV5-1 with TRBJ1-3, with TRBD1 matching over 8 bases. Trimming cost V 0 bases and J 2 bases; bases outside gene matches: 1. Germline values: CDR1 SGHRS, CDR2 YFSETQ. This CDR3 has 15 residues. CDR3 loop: CASSLDRGTGNTIYF. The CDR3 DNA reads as TGCGCCAGCAGCTTGGACAGGGGGACTGGAAACACCATATATTTT.

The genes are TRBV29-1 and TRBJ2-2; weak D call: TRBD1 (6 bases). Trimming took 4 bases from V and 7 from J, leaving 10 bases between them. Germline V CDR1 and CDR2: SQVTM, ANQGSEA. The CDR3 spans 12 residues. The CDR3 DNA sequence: TGCAGCGTTGCTCCGGGACACGGGGAGCTGTTTTTT. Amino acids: CSVAPGHGELFF.

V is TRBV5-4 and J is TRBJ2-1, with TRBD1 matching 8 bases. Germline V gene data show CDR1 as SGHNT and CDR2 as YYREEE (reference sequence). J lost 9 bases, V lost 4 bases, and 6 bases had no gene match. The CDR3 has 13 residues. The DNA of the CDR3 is TGTGCCAGCAGCCAGGACAGGGTCGGTGAGCAGTTCTTC. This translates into CASSQDRVGEQFF.

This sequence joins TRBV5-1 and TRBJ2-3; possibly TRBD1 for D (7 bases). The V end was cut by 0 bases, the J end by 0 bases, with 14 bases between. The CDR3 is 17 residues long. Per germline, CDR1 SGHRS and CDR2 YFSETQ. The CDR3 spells CASSLGSGGSSTDTQYF. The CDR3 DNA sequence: TGCGCCAGCAGCTTGGGATCAGGGGGGAGTAGCACAGATACGCAGTATTTT.

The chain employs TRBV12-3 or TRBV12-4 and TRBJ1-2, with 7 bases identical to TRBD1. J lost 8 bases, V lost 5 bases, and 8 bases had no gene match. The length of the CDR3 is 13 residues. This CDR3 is CASSIQGLPGYTF. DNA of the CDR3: TGTGCCAGCAGTATACAGGGGTTGCCGGGCTACACCTTC.

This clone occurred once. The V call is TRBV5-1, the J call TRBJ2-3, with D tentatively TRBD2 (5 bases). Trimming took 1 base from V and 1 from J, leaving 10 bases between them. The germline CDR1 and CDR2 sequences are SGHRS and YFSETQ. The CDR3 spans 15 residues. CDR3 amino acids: CASSLMRRGTDTQYF. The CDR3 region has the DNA TGCGCCAGCAGCTTGATGCGGCGGGGCACAGATACGCAGTATTTT. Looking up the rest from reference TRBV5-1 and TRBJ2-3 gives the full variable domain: KAGVTQTPRYLIKTRGQQVTLSCSPISGHRSVSWYQQTPGQGLQFLFEYFSETQRNKGNFPGRFSGRQFSNSRSEMNVSTLELGDSALYLCASSLMRRGTDTQYFGPGTRLTVL.

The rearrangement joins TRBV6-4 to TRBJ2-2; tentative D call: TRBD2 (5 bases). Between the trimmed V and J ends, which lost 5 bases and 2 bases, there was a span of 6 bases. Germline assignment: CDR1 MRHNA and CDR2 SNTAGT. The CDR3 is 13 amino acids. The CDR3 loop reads CASSRENTGELFF. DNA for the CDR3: TGTGCCAGCAGTCGGGAAAACACCGGGGAGCTGTTTTTT.

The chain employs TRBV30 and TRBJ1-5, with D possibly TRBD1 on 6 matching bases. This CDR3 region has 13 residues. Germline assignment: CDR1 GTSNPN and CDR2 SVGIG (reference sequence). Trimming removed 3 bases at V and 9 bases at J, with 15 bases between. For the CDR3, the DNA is TGTGCCTGGAGGGGGGAGTCACAGGGGCCCCAGCATTTT. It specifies CAWRGESQGPQHF.

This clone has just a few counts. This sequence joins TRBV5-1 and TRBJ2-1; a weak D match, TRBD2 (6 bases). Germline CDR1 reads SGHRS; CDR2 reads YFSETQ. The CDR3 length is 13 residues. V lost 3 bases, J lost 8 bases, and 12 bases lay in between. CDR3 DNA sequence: TGCGCCAGCAGCTCGCCGGGGGACGATGAGCAGTTCTTC. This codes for CASSSPGDDEQFF.

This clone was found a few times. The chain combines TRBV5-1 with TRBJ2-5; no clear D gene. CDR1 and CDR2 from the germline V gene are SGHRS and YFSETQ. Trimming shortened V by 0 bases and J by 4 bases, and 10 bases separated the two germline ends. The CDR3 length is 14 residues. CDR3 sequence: CASSLGLVSETQYF. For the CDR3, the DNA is TGCGCCAGCAGCTTGGGGTTAGTGTCAGAGACCCAGTACTTC.

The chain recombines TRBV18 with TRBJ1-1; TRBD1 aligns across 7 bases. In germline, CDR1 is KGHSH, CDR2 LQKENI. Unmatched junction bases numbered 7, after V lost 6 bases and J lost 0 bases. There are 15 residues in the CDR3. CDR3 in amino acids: CASSPETGMNTEAFF. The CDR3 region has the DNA TGTGCCAGCTCTCCCGAGACAGGGATGAACACTGAAGCTTTCTTT.

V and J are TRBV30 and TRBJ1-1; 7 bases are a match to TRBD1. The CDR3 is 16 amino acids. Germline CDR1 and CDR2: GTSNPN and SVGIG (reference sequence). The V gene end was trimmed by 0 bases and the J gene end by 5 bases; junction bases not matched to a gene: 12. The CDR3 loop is CAWSVPTGYLGTEAFF. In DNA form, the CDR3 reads TGTGCCTGGAGTGTACCGACAGGGTATCTCGGGACTGAAGCTTTCTTT.

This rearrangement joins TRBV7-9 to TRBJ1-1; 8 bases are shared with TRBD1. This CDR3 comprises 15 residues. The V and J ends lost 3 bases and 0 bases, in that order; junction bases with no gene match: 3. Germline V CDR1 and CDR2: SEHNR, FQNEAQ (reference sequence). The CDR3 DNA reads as TGTGCCAGCAGCTTTAACAGGGGGTTGAACACTGAAGCTTTCTTT. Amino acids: CASSFNRGLNTEAFF.

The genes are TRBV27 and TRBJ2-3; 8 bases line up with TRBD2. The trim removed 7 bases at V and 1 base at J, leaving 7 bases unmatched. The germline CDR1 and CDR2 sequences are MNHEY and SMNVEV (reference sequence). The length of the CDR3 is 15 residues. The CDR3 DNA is TGTGCCAGCACCACCGCGCGGGGGGGCACAGATACGCAGTATTTT. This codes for CASTTARGGTDTQYF.

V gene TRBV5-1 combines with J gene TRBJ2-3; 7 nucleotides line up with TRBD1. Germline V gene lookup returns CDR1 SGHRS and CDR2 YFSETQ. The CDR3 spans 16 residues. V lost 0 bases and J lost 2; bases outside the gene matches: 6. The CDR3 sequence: CASSLGVTGVTDTQYF. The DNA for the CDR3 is TGCGCCAGCAGCTTGGGGGTCACAGGGGTCACAGATACGCAGTATTTT.

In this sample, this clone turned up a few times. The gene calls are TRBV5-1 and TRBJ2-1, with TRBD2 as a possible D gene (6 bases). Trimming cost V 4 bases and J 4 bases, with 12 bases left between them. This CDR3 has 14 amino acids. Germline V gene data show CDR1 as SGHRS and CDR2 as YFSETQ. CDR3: CASSMGLAYNEQFF. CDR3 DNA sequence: TGCGCCAGCAGCATGGGGCTAGCGTACAATGAGCAGTTCTTC.

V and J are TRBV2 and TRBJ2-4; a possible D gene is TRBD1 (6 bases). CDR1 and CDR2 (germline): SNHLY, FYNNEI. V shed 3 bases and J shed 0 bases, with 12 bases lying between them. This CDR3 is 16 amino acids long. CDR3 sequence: CASSEDPGVAKNIQYF. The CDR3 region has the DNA TGTGCCAGCAGTGAGGATCCAGGGGTAGCCAAAAACATTCAGTACTTC.

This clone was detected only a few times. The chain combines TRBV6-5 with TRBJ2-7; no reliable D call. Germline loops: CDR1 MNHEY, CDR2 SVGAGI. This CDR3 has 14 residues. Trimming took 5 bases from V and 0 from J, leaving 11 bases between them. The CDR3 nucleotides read TGTGCCAGCAGTCCCACGCGGCGCTCCTACGAGCAGTACTTC. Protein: CASSPTRRSYEQYF.

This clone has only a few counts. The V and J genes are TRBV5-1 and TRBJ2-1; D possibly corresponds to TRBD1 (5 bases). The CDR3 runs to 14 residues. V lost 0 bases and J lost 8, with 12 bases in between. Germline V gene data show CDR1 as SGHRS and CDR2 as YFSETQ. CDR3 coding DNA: TGCGCCAGCAGCTTGGGCAGGGTGATCGATGAGCAGTTCTTC. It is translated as CASSLGRVIDEQFF.

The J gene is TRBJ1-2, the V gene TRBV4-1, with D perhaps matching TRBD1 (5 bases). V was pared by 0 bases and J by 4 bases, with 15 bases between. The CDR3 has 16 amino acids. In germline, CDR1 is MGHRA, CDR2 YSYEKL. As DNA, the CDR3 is TGCGCCAGCAGCCAAGATTATGGCAGGGCCACCTATGGCTACACCTTC. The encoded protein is CASSQDYGRATYGYTF.

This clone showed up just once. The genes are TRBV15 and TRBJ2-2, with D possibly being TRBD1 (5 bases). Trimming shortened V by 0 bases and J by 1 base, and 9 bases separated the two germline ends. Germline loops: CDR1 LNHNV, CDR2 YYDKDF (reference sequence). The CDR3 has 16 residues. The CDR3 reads CATSRDRTQNTGELFF. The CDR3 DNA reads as TGTGCCACCAGCAGAGATAGGACACAGAACACCGGGGAGCTGTTTTTT.

The CDR3 coding sequence is TGCAGCGTTGAAGACCGACAGGGAAGTGGAAACACCATATATTTT. It is translated as CSVEDRQGSGNTIYF. This chain connects TRBV29-1 to TRBJ1-3; 7 bases map to TRBD1. This CDR3 contains 15 residues. V dropped 0 bases and J dropped 3; count of bases not matched to a gene: 5. Germline CDR1 SQVTM, CDR2 ANQGSEA.

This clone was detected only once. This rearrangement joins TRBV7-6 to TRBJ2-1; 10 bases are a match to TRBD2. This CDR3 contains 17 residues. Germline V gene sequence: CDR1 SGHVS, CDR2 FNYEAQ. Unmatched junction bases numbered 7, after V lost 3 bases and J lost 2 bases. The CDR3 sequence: CASSLGLAGGTYNEQFF. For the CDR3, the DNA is TGTGCCAGCAGCTTGGGCTTAGCGGGGGGCACCTACAATGAGCAGTTCTTC.

The CDR3 DNA reads as TGTGCCAGCACCCGCCCTACGGAGACCCAGTACTTC. As protein: CASTRPTETQYF. The chain combines TRBV28 with TRBJ2-5; D not resolved. V was trimmed by 7 bases and J by 5 bases, leaving 11 bases between them. The CDR3 spans 12 residues. From germline, CDR1 is MDHEN and CDR2 SYDVKM. The full variable domain, with the rest looked up from reference TRBV28 and TRBJ2-5, is DVKVTQSSRYLVKRTGEKVFLECVQDMDHENMFWYRQDPGLGLRLIYFSYDVKMKEKGDIPEGYSVSREKKERFSLILESASTNQTSMYLCASTRPTETQYFGPGTRLLVL.

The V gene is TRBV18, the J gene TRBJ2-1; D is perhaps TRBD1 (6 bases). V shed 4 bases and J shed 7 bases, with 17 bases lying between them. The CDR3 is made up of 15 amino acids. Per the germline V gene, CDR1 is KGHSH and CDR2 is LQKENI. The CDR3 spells CASSLNQGYTNEQFF. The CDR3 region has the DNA TGTGCCAGCTCACTTAATCAGGGGTACACGAATGAGCAGTTCTTC.

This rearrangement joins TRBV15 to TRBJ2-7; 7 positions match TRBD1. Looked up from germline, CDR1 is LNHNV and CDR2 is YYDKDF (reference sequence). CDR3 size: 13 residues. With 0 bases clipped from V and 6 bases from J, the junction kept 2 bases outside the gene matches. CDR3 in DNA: TGTGCCACCAGCAGAGATCCAGGGGGCGAGCAGTACGTC. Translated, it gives CATSRDPGGEQYV.